Given below is one TCR beta chain in context. Its antigen is still unknown. The data stem from a study of T-cell reconstitution after alpha-beta-depleted transplantation in children. Study conclusions and caveats: Reportedly, alpha-beta T cells present about two months post-transplant originated from several hundred expanded clones of graft origin. T-cell counts and diversity at one year following transplant were attributed mainly to newly produced T cells.

Germline values: CDR1 SGHAT, CDR2 FQDESV (reference sequence). The V gene end was trimmed by 5 bases and the J gene end by 5 bases; junction bases not matched to a gene: 12. The CDR3 covers 17 residues. Unique molecular identifiers were incorporated into the prepared TCRbeta library. TCRdb analysed the PCR reads with MiXCR anew, one entry per CDR3 protein. This table has approximately 230,000 distinct CDR3 sequences, more than 20% appearing once. The rearrangement joins TRBV11-1 to TRBJ2-7, with TRBD2 matching over 13 bases. This clonotype was sampled from a female patient aged 2 to 10 who had a stem cell transplant for congenital amegakaryocytic thrombocytopenia, so the T cells may come from the graft donor. The sequencing used PBMCs, mostly from graft donor cells, collected 360 days after TCRalphabeta/CD19-depleted stem cell transplant. CDR3 region: CASSPRTSGSFINEQYF. CDR3 DNA: TGTGCCAGCAGCCCCAGGACTAGCGGGAGCTTCATCAACGAGCAGTACTTC. The full variable domain, rest sourced from reference TRBV11-1 and TRBJ2-7, is EAEVAQSPRYKITEKSQAVAFWCDPISGHATLYWYRQILGQGPELLVQFQDESVVDDSQLPKDRFSAERLKGVDSTLKIQPAELGDSAMYLCASSPRTSGSFINEQYFGPGTRLTVT.